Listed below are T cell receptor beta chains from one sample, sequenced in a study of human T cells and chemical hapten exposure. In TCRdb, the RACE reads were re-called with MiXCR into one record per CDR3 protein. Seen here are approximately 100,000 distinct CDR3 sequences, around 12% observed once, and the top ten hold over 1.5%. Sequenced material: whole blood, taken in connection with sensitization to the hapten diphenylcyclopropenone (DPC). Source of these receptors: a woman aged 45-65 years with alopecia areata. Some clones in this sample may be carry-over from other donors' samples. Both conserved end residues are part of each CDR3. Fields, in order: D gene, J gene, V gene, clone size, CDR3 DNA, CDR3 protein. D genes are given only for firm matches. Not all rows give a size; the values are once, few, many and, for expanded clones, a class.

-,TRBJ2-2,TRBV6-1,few,TGTGCCAGCAGTGAATATATTGAGGCCGGGGAGCTGTTTTTT,CASSEYIEAGELFF
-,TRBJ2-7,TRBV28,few,TGTGCCAGCATCCCCCCGCCCCCCTCCTACGAGCAGTACTTC,CASIPPPPSYEQYF
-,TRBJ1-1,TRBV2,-,TGTGCCAGCAGCGTTAGTGTGGGCGAAGCTTTCTTT,CASSVSVGEAFF
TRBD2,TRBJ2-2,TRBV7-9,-,TGTGCCAGCGAGGCGGGGGGTCCCGGGGAGCTGTTTTTT,CASEAGGPGELFF
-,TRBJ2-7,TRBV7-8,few,TGTGCCAGCAGCTCGTCAGGGGTCAGCTCCTACGAGCAGTACTTC,CASSSSGVSSYEQYF
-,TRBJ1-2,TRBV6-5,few,TGTGCCAGCAGTTACGGTGGCAGTAACTATGGCTACACCTTC,CASSYGGSNYGYTF
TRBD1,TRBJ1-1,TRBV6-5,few,TGTGCCAGCAGCACAGGGGAAACTGAAGCTTTCTTT,CASSTGETEAFF
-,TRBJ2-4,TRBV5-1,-,TGCGCCAGCAGCTTCGGACCCCCCGAAGACATTCAGTACTTC,CASSFGPPEDIQYF
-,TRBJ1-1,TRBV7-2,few,TGTGCCAGCAGCTTACAGGGTGCGATGAACACTGAAGCTTTCTTT,CASSLQGAMNTEAFF
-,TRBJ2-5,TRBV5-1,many,TGCGCCAGCAGCTTGGCCGCAAACCCGGGGGAGACCCAGTACTTC,CASSLAANPGETQYF
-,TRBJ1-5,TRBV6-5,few,TGTGCCAGCAGTGTGACAGGCTCAAATCAGCCCCAGCATTTT,CASSVTGSNQPQHF
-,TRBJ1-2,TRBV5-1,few,TGCGCCAGCAGCTTCCTGACCGAAAATGGCTACACCTTC,CASSFLTENGYTF
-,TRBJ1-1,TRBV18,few,TGTGCCAGCTCACCTAACAGGGTGGGACTGAACACTGAAGCTTTCTTT,CASSPNRVGLNTEAFF
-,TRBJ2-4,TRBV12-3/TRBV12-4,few,TGTGCCAGCAGTTTTTCGGGGGTAGCCAAAAACATTCAGTACTTC,CASSFSGVAKNIQYF
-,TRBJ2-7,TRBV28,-,TGTGCCAGCGGGGGGATTGGCTACGAGCAGTACTTC,CASGGIGYEQYF
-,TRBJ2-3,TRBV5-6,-,TGTGCCAGCAGCTTTGGACAGGGCGGGAGCGGTTGGGCCACAGATACGCAGTATTTT,CASSFGQGGSGWATDTQYF
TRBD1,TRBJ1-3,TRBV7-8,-,TGTGCCAGCAGCTTGTCAGGGGGCTCTGGAAACACCATATATTTT,CASSLSGGSGNTIYF
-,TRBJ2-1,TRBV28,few,TGTGCCAGCAGTTTGCCCCGGCGGGGTGAGCAGTTCTTC,CASSLPRRGEQFF
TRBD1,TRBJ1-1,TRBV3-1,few,TGTGCCAGCAGCCAAGGGGGACAGGGGGGCACTGAAGCTTTCTTT,CASSQGGQGGTEAFF
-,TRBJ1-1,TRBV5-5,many,TGTGCCAGCACCCCGAGGGGCATGAACACTGAAGCTTTCTTT,CASTPRGMNTEAFF
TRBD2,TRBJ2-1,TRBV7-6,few,TGTGCCAGCAGCTTAGCGCCGACTAGCCAAGGCTCCTACAATGAGCAGTTCTTC,CASSLAPTSQGSYNEQFF
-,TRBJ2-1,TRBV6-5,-,TGTGCCAGCAGTTACGGTATGGTTACTAGTTACAATGAGCAGTTCTTC,CASSYGMVTSYNEQFF
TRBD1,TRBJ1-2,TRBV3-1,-,TGTGCCAGCAGCCAAGAGGCGACAGGGGGCTATAGCTACACCTTC,CASSQEATGGYSYTF
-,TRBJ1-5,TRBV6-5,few,TGTGCCAGCAGTTACCGGATGGGGAATCAGCCCCAGCATTTT,CASSYRMGNQPQHF
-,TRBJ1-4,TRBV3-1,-,TGTGCCAGCAGCCGGATTGCGGGGTCTAATGAAAAACTGTTTTTT,CASSRIAGSNEKLFF
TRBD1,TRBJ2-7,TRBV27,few,TGTGCCAGCAGTTTATCGCCGGGACAGAACTACGAGCAGTACTTC,CASSLSPGQNYEQYF